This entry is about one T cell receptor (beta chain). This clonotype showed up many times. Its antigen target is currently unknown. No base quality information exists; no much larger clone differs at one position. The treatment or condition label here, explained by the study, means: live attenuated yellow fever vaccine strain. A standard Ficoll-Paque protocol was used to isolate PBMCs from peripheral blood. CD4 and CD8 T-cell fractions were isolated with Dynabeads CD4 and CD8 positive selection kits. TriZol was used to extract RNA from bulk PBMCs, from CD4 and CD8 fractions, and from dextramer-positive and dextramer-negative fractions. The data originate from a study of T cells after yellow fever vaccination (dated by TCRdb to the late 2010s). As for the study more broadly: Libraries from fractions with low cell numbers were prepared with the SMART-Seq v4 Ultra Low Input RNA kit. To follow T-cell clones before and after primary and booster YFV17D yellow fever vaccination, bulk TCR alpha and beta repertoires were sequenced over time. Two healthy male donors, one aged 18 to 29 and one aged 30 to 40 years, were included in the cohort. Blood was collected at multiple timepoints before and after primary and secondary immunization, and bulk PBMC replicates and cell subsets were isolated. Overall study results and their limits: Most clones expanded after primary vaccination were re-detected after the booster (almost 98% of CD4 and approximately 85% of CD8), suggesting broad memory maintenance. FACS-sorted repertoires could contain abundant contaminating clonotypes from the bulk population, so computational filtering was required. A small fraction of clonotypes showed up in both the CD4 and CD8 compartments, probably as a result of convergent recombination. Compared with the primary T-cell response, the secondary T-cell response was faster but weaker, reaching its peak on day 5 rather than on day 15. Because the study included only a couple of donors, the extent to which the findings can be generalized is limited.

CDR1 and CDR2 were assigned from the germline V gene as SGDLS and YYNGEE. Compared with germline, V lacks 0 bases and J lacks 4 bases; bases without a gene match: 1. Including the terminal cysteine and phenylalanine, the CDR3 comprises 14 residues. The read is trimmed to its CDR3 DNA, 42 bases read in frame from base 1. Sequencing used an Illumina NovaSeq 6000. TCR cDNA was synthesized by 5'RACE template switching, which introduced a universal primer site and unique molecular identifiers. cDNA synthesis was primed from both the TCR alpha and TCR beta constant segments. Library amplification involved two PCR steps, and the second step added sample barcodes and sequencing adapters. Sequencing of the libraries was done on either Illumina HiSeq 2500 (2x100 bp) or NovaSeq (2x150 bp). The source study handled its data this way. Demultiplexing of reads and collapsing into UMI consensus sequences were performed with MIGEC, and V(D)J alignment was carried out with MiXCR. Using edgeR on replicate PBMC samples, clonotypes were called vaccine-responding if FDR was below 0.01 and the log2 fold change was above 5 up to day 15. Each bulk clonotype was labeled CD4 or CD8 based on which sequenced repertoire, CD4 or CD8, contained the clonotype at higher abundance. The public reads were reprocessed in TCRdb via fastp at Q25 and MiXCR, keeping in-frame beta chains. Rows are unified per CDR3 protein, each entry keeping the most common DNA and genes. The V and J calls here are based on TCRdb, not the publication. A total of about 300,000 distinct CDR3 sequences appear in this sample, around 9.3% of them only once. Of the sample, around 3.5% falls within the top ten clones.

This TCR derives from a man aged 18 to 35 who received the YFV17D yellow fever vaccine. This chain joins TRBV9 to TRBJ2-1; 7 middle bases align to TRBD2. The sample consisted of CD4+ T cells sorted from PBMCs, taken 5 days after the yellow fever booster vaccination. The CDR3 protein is CASSVGEGYNEQFF. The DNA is TGTGCCAGCAGCGTAGGGGAGGGGTACAATGAGCAGTTCTTC.